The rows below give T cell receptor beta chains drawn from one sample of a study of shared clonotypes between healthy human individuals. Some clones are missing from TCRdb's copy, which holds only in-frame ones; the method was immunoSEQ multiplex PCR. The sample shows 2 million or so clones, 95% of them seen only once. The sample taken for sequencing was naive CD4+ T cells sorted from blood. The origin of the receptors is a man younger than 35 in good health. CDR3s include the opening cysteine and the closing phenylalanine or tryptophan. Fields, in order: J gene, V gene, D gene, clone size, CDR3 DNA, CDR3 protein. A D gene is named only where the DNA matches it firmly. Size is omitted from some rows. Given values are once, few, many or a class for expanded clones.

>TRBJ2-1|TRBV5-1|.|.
TGCGCCAGCAGCTTGATGGCCGGGTCGTCCTACAATGAGCAGTTCTTC
CASSLMAGSSYNEQFF
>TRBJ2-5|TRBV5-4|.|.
TGTGCCAGCAGCCCGCCGGGACAAAGAGAGACCCAGTACTTC
CASSPPGQRETQYF
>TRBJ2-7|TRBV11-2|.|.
TGTGCCAGCAGCCTCCCCCAGGGCGAGCAGTACTTC
CASSLPQGEQYF
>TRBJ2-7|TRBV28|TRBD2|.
TGTGCCAGCAGTTTAGGGGGGAGGGGATCCTACGAGCAGTACTTC
CASSLGGRGSYEQYF
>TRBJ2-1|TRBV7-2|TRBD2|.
TGTGCCAGCAGCTCGAGACTAGCGGGGAACAATGAGCAGTTCTTC
CASSSRLAGNNEQFF
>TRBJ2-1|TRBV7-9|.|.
TGTGCCAGCAGCTTAGCAACAGGGTACAATGAGCAGTTCTTC
CASSLATGYNEQFF
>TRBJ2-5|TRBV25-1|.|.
TGTGCCAGCAGTGAGGGCGATAGCGGGACCCAGTACTTC
CASSEGDSGTQYF
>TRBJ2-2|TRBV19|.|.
TGTGCCAGTAGTATAGACAGGGGGGCGAACACCGGGGAGCTGTTTTTT
CASSIDRGANTGELFF
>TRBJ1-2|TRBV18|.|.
TGTGCCAGCTCACCTACTCCGGGCACGTCTGGCGTCTATGGCTACACCTTC
CASSPTPGTSGVYGYTF
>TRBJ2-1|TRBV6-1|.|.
TGTGCCAGCAGAGCAAGCACGGCCGCCTACAATGAGCAGTTCTTC
CASRASTAAYNEQFF
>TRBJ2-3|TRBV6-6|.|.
TGTGCCAGCAGTTACTCGACAGCTGGGGATACGCAGTATTTT
CASSYSTAGDTQYF
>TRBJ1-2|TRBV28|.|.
TGTGCCAGCAGCTCCTCCATTTATGGCTACACCTTC
CASSSSIYGYTF
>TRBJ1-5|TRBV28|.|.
TGTGCCAGCAGTTTGGGGCCCCCGAAGGTTCAGCCCCAGCATTTT
CASSLGPPKVQPQHF
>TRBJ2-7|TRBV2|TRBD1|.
TGTGCCAGCAGCCCGGAACAGGGGTGGGAGCAGTACTTC
CASSPEQGWEQYF
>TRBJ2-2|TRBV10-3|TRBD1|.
TGTGCCATCAGAAATGGACAGGGTCCCGGGGAGCTGTTTTTT
CAIRNGQGPGELFF
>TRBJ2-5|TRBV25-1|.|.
TGTGCCAGCAGTGACCCCTCGGAATTAGGGGAGACCCAGTACTTC
CASSDPSELGETQYF
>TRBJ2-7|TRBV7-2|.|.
TGTGCCAGCAGCTCTTCACCCTACGAGCAGTACTTC
CASSSSPYEQYF
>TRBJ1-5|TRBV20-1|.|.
TGCAGTGCTGAGAATCAGCCCCAGCATTTT
CSAENQPQHF
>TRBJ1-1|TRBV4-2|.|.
TGTGCCAGCGAAAGGGATCGGAACACTGAAGCTTTCTTT
CASERDRNTEAFF
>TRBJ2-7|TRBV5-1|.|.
TGCGCCAGCAGCAAACAACCCTTATCCTACGAGCAGTACTTC
CASSKQPLSYEQYF
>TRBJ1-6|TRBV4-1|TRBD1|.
TGCGCCAGCAGCCAAAGGGGACAGTTTAATAATTCACCCCTCCACTTT
CASSQRGQFNNSPLHF
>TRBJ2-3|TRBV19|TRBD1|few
TGTGCCAGTAGTGGGGGACAGCCCCCCGCAGATACGCAGTATTTT
CASSGGQPPADTQYF
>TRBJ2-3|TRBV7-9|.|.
TGTGCCAGCAGCTTCCTCACGACGCAGTATTTT
CASSFLTTQYF
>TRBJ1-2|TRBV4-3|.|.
TGCGCCAGCAGCCAAGATTATGGTGAGGGGGAAAGCTACACCTTC
CASSQDYGEGESYTF
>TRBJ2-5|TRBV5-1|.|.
TGCGCCAGCAGCCGGTCCCCCGGGACACCCGAAGAGACCCAGTACTTC
CASSRSPGTPEETQYF
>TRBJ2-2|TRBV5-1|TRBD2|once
TGCGCCAGCAGCTCAGGACTAGCCCTTAACACCGGGGAGCTGTTTTTT
CASSSGLALNTGELFF
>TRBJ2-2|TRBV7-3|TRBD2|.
TGTGCCAGCAGCCTCCCTAGCGGGGGGGCGGCCGGGGAGCTGTTTTTT
CASSLPSGGAAGELFF
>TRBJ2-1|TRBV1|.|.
TGCACCAGCAGCCAAGGTGAGCAGTTCTTC
CTSSQGEQFF
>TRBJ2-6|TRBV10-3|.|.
TGTGCCACCTCCCTCAGGGACCCTGGGGCCAACGTCCTGACTTTC
CATSLRDPGANVLTF
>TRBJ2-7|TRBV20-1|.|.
TGCAGTGTCGGCAGATCTTACGAGCAGTACTTC
CSVGRSYEQYF
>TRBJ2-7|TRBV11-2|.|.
TGTGCCAGCAGCAGCCGGGACAACTACGAGCAGTACTTC
CASSSRDNYEQYF
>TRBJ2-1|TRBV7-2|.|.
TGTGCCAGCAGCTTAGTGGGACATCCGGATGAGCAGTTCTTC
CASSLVGHPDEQFF
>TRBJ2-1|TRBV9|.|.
TGTGCCAGCAGCGTAGATGTAATCCAGTTCTTC
CASSVDVIQFF
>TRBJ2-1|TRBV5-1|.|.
TGCGCCAGCAGCCCGCGGGACAGACCCTACAATGAGCAGTTCTTC
CASSPRDRPYNEQFF
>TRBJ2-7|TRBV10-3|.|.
TGTGCCATCAATGGGGATCCGGCCCACGAGCAGTACTTC
CAINGDPAHEQYF
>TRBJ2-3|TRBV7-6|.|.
TGTGCCAGCAGCCCTAGGGACTCCACAGATACGCAGTATTTT
CASSPRDSTDTQYF
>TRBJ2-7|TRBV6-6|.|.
TGTGCCAGCAGTCCAATGACGGGGCAGTACTTC
CASSPMTGQYF
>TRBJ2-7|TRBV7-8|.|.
TGTGCCAGCAGCTTAGGGTCAGGGAACGAGCAGTACTTC
CASSLGSGNEQYF
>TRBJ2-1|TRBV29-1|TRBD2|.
TGCAGCGCGAAGACTAGCGGGATTTACAATGAGCAGTTCTTC
CSAKTSGIYNEQFF
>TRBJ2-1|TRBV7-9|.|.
TGTGCCAGCAGCTTAGGGACACCACGACTAGGCGATGAGCAGTTCTTC
CASSLGTPRLGDEQFF
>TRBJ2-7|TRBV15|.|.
TGTGCCACCAGCAACCCCTCTGACAGCTCCTACGAGCAGTACTTC
CATSNPSDSSYEQYF
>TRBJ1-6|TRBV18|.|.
TGTGCCAGCTCACCGAGGAGGGCCTCGGGCAATTCACCCCTCCACTTT
CASSPRRASGNSPLHF
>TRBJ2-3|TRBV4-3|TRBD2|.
TGCGCCAGCAGCCAAGGCCCTAGCGGGAGTGCAGATACGCAGTATTTT
CASSQGPSGSADTQYF
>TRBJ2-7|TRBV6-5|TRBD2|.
TGTGCCAGCAGTTACAGGCTAGCGGGAGGATCCTACGAGCAGTACTTC
CASSYRLAGGSYEQYF
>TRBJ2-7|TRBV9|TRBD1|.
TGTGCCAGCAGCGAGAGGGACAGAGACTACGAGCAGTACTTC
CASSERDRDYEQYF
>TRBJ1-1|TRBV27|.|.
TGTGCCAGCAGTTCCATCACCTGGGGGGAGAACACTGAAGCTTTCTTT
CASSSITWGENTEAFF